This T cell receptor (beta chain) was sequenced in a study of cytomegalovirus exposure and HLA in healthy donors. Study-wide findings and caveats: In vitro experiments confirmed that a few CMV-associated chains were specific for CMV antigens. A later analysis found first-cohort TCR clusters tended to co-occur in the approximately 110 validation repertoires. Reported performance of the classifier showed diagnosis of cytomegalovirus status with high specificity and sensitivity.

Of note for this clone: Its antigen is undetermined.

Data came from immunoSEQ multiplex PCR; TCRdb stores just in-frame clones and leaves some out. The sample has about 160,000 clones; 80% to 90% are singletons. The receptor was isolated from a woman aged 18-30 years in good health and CMV-seronegative. Sequencing was performed on PBMCs.

The CDR3 is CASSPTAILEKLFF. For the CDR3, the DNA is TGCGCCAGCAGCCCGACAGCAATTCTTGAAAAACTGTTTTTT. The chain is built from TRBV5-1 and TRBJ1-4; maybe TRBD1 (5 bases). V lost 4 bases and J 7 bases, leaving 14 bases between the germline ends. Looked up from germline, CDR1 is SGHRS and CDR2 is YFSETQ. The CDR3 has 14 residues.